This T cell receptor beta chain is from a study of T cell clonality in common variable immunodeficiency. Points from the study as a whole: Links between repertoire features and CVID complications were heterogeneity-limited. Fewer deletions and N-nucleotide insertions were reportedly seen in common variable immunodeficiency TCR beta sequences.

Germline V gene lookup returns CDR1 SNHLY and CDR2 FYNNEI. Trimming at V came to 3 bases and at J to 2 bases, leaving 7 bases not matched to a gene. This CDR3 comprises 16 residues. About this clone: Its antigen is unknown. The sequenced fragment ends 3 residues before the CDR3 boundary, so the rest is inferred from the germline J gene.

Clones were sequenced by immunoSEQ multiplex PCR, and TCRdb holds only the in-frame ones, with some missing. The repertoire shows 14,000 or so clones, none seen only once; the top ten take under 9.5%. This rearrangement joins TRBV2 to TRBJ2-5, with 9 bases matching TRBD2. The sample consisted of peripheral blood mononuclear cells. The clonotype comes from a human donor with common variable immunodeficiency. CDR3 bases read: TGTGCCAGCAGTGATTTAGCGGGGGCGAAACAAGAGACC. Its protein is CASSDLAGAKQET. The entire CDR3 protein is CASSDLAGAKQETQYF.